One sample yielded the 3 T cell receptor beta chains listed below, sequenced in a study of OX40 agonist ivuxolimab in advanced cancers. Library generation was performed with the immunoSEQ multiplex PCR assay. Here the immuneACCESS table is served through TCRdb, limited to in-frame sequences with V and J called. Missing clones are a known gap in these copies; in checked studies unresolved V genes cover under half, and the rest lacks a known reason. For this sample the table gives tens of thousands of clones, of which 94% were detected only once. The ten largest clones add up to 12% of the sample. Here the sequenced sample was CD4+ or CD8+ T cells sorted from blood, taken in a trial of the OX40 agonist ivuxolimab. The receptors here all came from an adult with an advanced solid tumor such as melanoma, head and neck, liver or kidney cancer.

V and J are TRBV19 and TRBJ2-1; 10 bases map to TRBD2. Germline V gene sequence: CDR1 LNHDA, CDR2 SQIVND (reference sequence). The CDR3 spans 16 residues. V lost 3 bases and J lost 12; bases outside the gene matches: 14. Here the CDR3 DNA reads TGTGCCAGTAGTATGCAGGGAGACCCTACTAGCGGGGCGCAGTTCTTC. Residues: CASSMQGDPTSGAQFF. The entire variable domain, with the rest obtained from reference TRBV19 and TRBJ2-1, is as follows: DGGITQSPKYLFRKEGQNVTLSCEQNLNHDAMYWYRQDPGQGLRLIYYSQIVNDFQKGDIAEGYSVSREKKESFPLTVTSAQKNPTAFYLCASSMQGDPTSGAQFFGPGTRLTVL.

The chain couples TRBV2 to TRBJ2-1, with D uncertain. The CDR3 length is 10 residues. Germline CDR1 reads SNHLY; CDR2 reads FYNNEI. V was shortened by 6 bases and J by 4 bases, with 1 base between the two germline ends. CDR3 DNA sequence: TGTGCCAGCAGGTACAATGAGCAGTTCTTC. It translates to CASRYNEQFF.

V is TRBV28 and J is TRBJ1-3; tentatively, D is TRBD1 (5 bases). V lost 8 bases to trimming and J lost 2 bases, with 10 bases between them. Germline V gives CDR1 MDHEN, CDR2 SYDVKM. CDR3 size: 13 residues. The CDR3 is CASVKGAGNTIYF. CDR3 sequence (DNA): TGTGCCAGCGTGAAAGGGGCTGGAAACACCATATATTTT. Combining the CDR3 with reference TRBV28 and TRBJ1-3 gives the whole variable domain DVKVTQSSRYLVKRTGEKVFLECVQDMDHENMFWYRQDPGLGLRLIYFSYDVKMKEKGDIPEGYSVSREKKERFSLILESASTNQTSMYLCASVKGAGNTIYFGEGSWLTVV.